This TCR beta chain was identified in a study of cytotoxic CD8 clonotypes in ibrutinib-treated CLL. Study overall: Response samples were taken after a median about twelve months of treatment, range 6 to 36. Samples had a mean of approximately 240,000 productive templates and more than 85,000 productive rearrangements.

Broader study findings: There were few public clonotypes, and on treatment they contracted or stayed stable.

With sequencing, the targeted depth ranged from 1 in 200,000 to 1 in 1 million T cells. Assay used: immunoSEQ multiplex PCR; TCRdb lists only in-frame clones, some missing. Among roughly 220,000 clones listed, approximately 70% were seen once. Germline lookup yields CDR1 GTSNPN and CDR2 SVGIG (reference sequence). The CDR3 has 12 residues. V was clipped by 2 bases and J by 8 bases, with 9 bases between them. On this clone itself: The antigen remains undetermined.

The specimen was PBMCs, collected after 12 months of ibrutinib treatment. The chain carries TRBV30 and TRBJ2-2; D call uncertain. The receptor's source is a human donor with chronic lymphocytic leukemia. The CDR3 coding sequence is TGTGCCTGGAGTTTGGCTCCGGGGGAGCTGTTTTTT. It is translated as CAWSLAPGELFF.